One T cell receptor (beta chain) is described in this entry. What it binds is not known. This sample is drawn from a study of regulatory dendritic cells for organ transplantation. The study's findings and limits: Memory CD8+ T cells were the most oligoclonal; naive cells were highly diverse. The most alloreactive TCR clonotypes were found in resting memory CD8+ cells. Memory CD8+ clonal expansion seemed more limited with regulatory than mature dendritic cells.

Assay used: immunoSEQ multiplex PCR; TCRdb lists only in-frame clones, some missing. In the table there are 5,500 to 6,500 clones, around two thirds of which are singletons. This CDR3 spans 15 amino acids. Looked up from germline, CDR1 is SGHTA and CDR2 is FQGTGA. Trimming cost V 3 bases and J 0 bases; bases outside gene matches: 3. The TCR comes from a human donor in good health. Sequenced: memory CD8+ T cells from blood. Subset reported: CD45RO+ memory T cells. The rearrangement joins TRBV7-3 to TRBJ2-5, with 8 nucleotides matching TRBD2. The CDR3 is CASSLGGGYQETQYF. Here the CDR3 DNA reads TGTGCCAGCAGCTTGGGCGGGGGGTACCAAGAGACCCAGTACTTC.